This note documents a single T cell receptor (beta chain) sequence. In its sample, this clone was seen a few times. Its antigen is not yet known. Base qualities are not at hand, and no much larger clone is one base apart. The cohort was made up of 650 to 700 healthy bone marrow donors. At the time of sampling, all cohort members were nominally healthy, though unrecorded immune exposures were likely present. The donor was CMV seronegative and was included in the group of a few hundred seronegative cohort members. Each donor provided a peripheral blood sample, and peripheral blood mononuclear cells were used for TCR beta sequencing. The Qiagen DNeasy Blood Extraction Kit was used to extract genomic DNA from the blood cell samples. Based on the germline V gene (reference sequence), the CDR1 and CDR2 sequences are LNHDA and SQIVND. The CDR3, cysteine through phenylalanine, is 15 amino acids long. The entry retains the CDR3 DNA only, 45 bases that are in frame from base 1. V and J are trimmed by 6 bases and 2 bases, and the gene matches miss 7 bases of the junction.

Preparation of the library involved the immunoSEQ multiplex PCR assay. For the multiplex PCR, a mixture combining 60 forward primers for TCR Vbeta segments and 13 reverse primers for TCR Jbeta segments was used. Amplification of the CDR3 region of rearranged TCR beta genes was performed with a multiplex PCR assay on genomic DNA. Amplified TCR beta libraries were sequenced as 87-base-pair reads on the Illumina HiSeq System. Processing in the source paper ran as follows. In a later analysis, tens of millions of unique TCR beta chains were counted across the approximately 640 repertoires, and roughly 11 million of these chains were shared by at least two donors. A nearest-neighbor algorithm error-corrected the raw reads and collapsed the reads into unique sequences, merging closely related sequences to remove PCR and sequencing errors. Alignment of CDR3 sequences to IMGT reference sequences was used to assign V, D and J gene segments. For a sequence to be retained, at least a six-nucleotide match to both a V gene segment and a J gene segment was required. Rearrangements were called productive when the CDR3 lacked stop codons and stayed in frame with V and J; all others were non-productive. CDR3 was defined by IMGT convention, running from the second conserved V-encoded cysteine to the conserved J-encoded phenylalanine. The earlier analysis of about 570 of the donors excluded any sequence lacking an unambiguous match to a single V gene segment. In an earlier analysis of a few hundred of the donors, V segments were called functional above 56.7% productive rearrangements and were called segregating when the between-donor standard deviation exceeded 5%. A statistical classification framework was built for diagnosing cytomegalovirus status from the catalog of TCR beta chain sequences. In a later analysis, TCR nucleotide sequences were compared against IMGT/GENE-DB human TR gene sequences so that V and J genes could be assigned. The TCRdist pipeline was used in a later analysis to assign CDR3 sequences and most-parsimonious VDJ recombination scenarios. A later analysis defined each TCR beta chain by its CDR3 amino acid sequence plus V-gene family, and excluded reads lacking a unique V-gene family. To address suspected cross-contamination and a sequencing artifact, a later analysis removed around 590 highly shared, low-generation-probability nucleotide sequences. A later analysis calculated a clonal expansion index for each public chain from normalized within-repertoire ranks of inferred template counts. A later analysis computed generation probabilities with a VDJ recombination model fitted to out-of-frame rearrangements, and checked the results against IGoR. In a later analysis, hypergeometric tests were used to score TCR-TCR, TCR-HLA and TCR-CMV co-occurrence, with a repertoire-size bias correction applied to TCR pairs. A later analysis estimated false discovery rates by permuting HLA or CMV assignments 20 times. In a later analysis, co-occurring TCRs were grouped using DBSCAN, and TCRdist sequence similarity was added for clustering within HLA-allele-positive subsets. Repertoires with fewer than 30,000 or more than 120,000 public chains were left out of co-occurrence clustering, as were five repertoires with anomalous nucleotide sharing. TCRdb provides this immuneACCESS table in a form limited to in-frame rearrangements. Some clones are lacking; in checked studies, under half of them reflect an unresolved V gene, and why the rest are absent is not known. V and J calls and clone size follow that table, whereas D and trimming were derived from the DNA. This sample holds 100,000 or so clones; about 15% were observed only once. Around 0.83% of the sample goes to the ten largest clones.

This entry is derived from a study of cytomegalovirus exposure and HLA in healthy donors (dated by TCRdb to 2017 to 2019). About the full investigation: An earlier analysis of 550 to 700 of the donors reported approximately 300 Gb of sequence data and roughly 110 million unique TCR beta sequences from approximately 180 million T cells. Typing coverage differed by locus: A, B, C, DRB1 and DQB1 were typed in about 620-640 donors, DQA1 in roughly 510, DPA1 in around 600, and DPB1 in approximately 450. To predict cytomegalovirus infection status, the study combined high-throughput TCR immunosequencing, statistical association of individual TCRs with disease status, and machine learning. In a later analysis, previously published TCR beta repertoires from 670 or so donors were re-analyzed and high-resolution HLA genotyping was added so that TCR occurrence patterns could be studied. A later genetic analysis used genome-wide SNP genotypes for about 60% of the roughly 700 donors, treating that subset as a discovery cohort. Among 398 genotyped donors of the cohort, an average of about 240,000 unique TCR beta nucleotide sequences were sequenced per donor, around 18% of them non-productive. Of the roughly 400 genotyped donors, around 81% fell in the genetic ancestry cluster associated with self-reported Caucasian donors. Donor age, sex, ethnicity and CMV serostatus were collected together with the repertoire data. In an earlier analysis of 550 to 700 of the donors, high-throughput TCR beta sequencing was used to judge whether each TCR beta V gene segment behaved as functional or pseudogenic. Every discovery cohort repertoire had been produced on one sequencing platform. About 300 gigabases of sequencing data and tens of millions of unique TCR sequences were included in an early release covering roughly 600 HLA-typed donors. The study used immunosequencing to profile the T cell repertoires of approximately 630 subjects and linked those repertoires to cytomegalovirus serostatus. Both class I and class II loci were covered by HLA typing, at four-digit resolution. In the later analysis, no new phenotypic data were used to find candidate immune exposures; instead, reliance was placed on TCR beta sequences and their occurrence across donors. In addition to the first cohort of 666 subjects, a separate validation cohort of over 90 different subjects was used. A handful of DR-DQ haplotypes were handled as single units for association and clustering because linkage in the cohort was strong. The study aimed to test whether signatures of past pathogen exposure could be identified by cataloging public T cell receptors.

What the work shows at the level of the full study, not this receptor alone: Assigning TCR associations to individual alleles was difficult when HLA alleles, especially DR and DQ, strongly co-occurred. A cluster of highly shared sequence variants was judged likely to be a technical artifact of the sequencing pipeline. The classifier was reported to diagnose cytomegalovirus status with high specificity and sensitivity in both the original cohort and the validation cohort. A later genetic analysis reported fewer N-insertions in productive TCRs among donors in an Asian-associated ancestry cluster than the roughly 720-donor mean. Specific HLA alleles were associated with roughly 17,000 TCR beta sequences at a false discovery rate of 0.05 in a later analysis. A later analysis found that most CMV-associated TCR beta chains appeared HLA-restricted, with HLA associations seemingly driven largely by CMV exposure. Correlated functional status among segregating V segments might reflect linkage disequilibrium, but an unknown experimental factor could not be ruled out. In the study, roughly 160 TCR beta chains were listed as associated with cytomegalovirus. It was suggested by the authors that the approach could potentially be generalized to other disease states and immunological phenotypes. In a later analysis, HLA-associated TCR beta chains showed more clonal expansion and lower generation probabilities than non-associated chains that were equally common. Because HLA typing was unavailable for some donors at each locus, only the typed subset was used in association tests. A further reported finding was that TCR beta sequences accurately predicted the HLA-A and HLA-B alleles for most subjects in the first cohort. In this cohort, only TCR beta chains were sequenced, and detectable features were limited by the absence of alpha or paired-chain data. A later analysis found that TCR association rates varied across HLA loci, with DRB1 alleles showing the most associated TCRs and HLA-C alleles the fewest. While some public TCRs were present in many individuals, most TCR sequences turned up only very rarely across donors. A later genetic analysis associated a missense DCLRE1C variant with V-gene and J-gene trimming of TCR beta chains, and an independent cohort replicated the association. Three of the identified cytomegalovirus-associated TCR beta chains were confirmed in vitro to be specific for cytomegalovirus antigens. For the cohort, immune exposure information was limited to CMV serostatus. Because counts were too low, about 15 rarely observed V segments, including chromosome 9 orphons, were left out of the earlier analysis of approximately 580 of the donors. An earlier analysis of approximately 600 of the donors showed that most TCR beta V segments appeared in productive rearrangements either about 87% or about 30% of the time, which broadly matched IMGT annotations. Some IMGT-functional V segments, including TRBV6-2 and TRBV6-3, could not be told apart with the 87-base-pair reads, so those segments were excluded. A later analysis reported that several top co-occurrence clusters appeared linked to parvovirus B19, influenza, CMV and Epstein-Barr virus. Presence/absence analyses assumed roughly uniform sequencing depth across donors, an assumption that may not hold.

Specimen: PBMCs. The rearrangement joined TRBV19 to TRBJ1-3, with 7 bases aligning to TRBD1. This clonotype originated in a female donor in good health and CMV-seronegative. The nucleotide sequence reads TGTGCCAGTAGCCCCGGCAGGGGGACTGGAAACACCATATATTTT. It specifies CASSPGRGTGNTIYF.